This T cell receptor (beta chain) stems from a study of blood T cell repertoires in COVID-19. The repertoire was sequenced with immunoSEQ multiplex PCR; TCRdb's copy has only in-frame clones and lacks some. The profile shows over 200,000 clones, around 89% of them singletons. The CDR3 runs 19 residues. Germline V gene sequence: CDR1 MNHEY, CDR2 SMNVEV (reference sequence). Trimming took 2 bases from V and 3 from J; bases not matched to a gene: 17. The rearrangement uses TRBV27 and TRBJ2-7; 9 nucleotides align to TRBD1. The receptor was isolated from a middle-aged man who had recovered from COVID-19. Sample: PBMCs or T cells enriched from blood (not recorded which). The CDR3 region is CASSLQTLTPGQGNYEQYF. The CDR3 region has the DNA TGTGCCAGCAGTTTACAGACTCTTACCCCGGGACAGGGTAACTACGAGCAGTACTTC.